This T cell receptor beta chain was identified in a study of Graves' ophthalmopathy and Graves' hyperthyroidism (dated by TCRdb to between 2017 and 2018). At the level of the whole study: Peripheral blood was collected at initial diagnosis, before any treatment. TCR beta repertoire signatures were used to distinguish Graves' ophthalmopathy from Graves' hyperthyroidism and to predict progression to ophthalmopathy. In total, 135 blood samples were TCR-sequenced: 43 ophthalmopathy, roughly 77 hyperthyroidism and about 17 hyperthyroidism-to-ophthalmopathy patients. To explore V-J signatures that distinguish ophthalmopathy from hyperthyroidism, a discovery set of roughly 98 patients was enrolled, made up of over 40 with ophthalmopathy and roughly 57 with stable hyperthyroidism. An independent validation cohort was composed of fewer than 20 hyperthyroidism patients and 17 patients who later progressed from hyperthyroidism to ophthalmopathy. In more than five hyperthyroidism patients, T-cell repertoires of thyroid tissue and blood were compared. After sampling, hyperthyroidism patients received methimazole starting at 30 mg daily, and ophthalmopathy patients received high-dose intravenous methylprednisolone. The roughly 100 discovery patients were randomly divided into training and test sets at a 7:3 ratio. Findings and caveats that apply to the study as a whole: Most of the expanded thyroid clonotypes with a frequency above 0.001 were also detected in blood, and it was suggested that the thyroid immune response may be reflected by blood repertoires. In validation, the model predicted ophthalmopathy progression with over 60% sensitivity and less than 80% specificity; 12 predicted patients were CT-confirmed with GO in a median of about 6.1 months. The 13-signature model separated ophthalmopathy from stable hyperthyroidism with about 86% sensitivity and approximately 83% specificity in cross-validation, and 80%/75% in the test set. No statistical method was used to set the sample size in advance, and the investigators knew which group each participant was assigned to.

TCR beta CDR3 regions were amplified from RNA transcripts for repertoire sequencing. The first round of RT-PCR was done with HTBI primers and the Qiagen OneStep RT-PCR kit, and was followed by a second round of multiplex PCR, then size selection and purification. The libraries underwent paired-end sequencing with 100 bp reads on an Illumina HiSeq2000. Per the source publication's procedure: Reads were processed with SOAPnuke, discarding reads with adapters, uncalled bases, mean Phred below 15, or no exact constant-primer or identifier match. High-quality paired reads were merged with COPE v1.2.5. Each unique nucleotide sequence was defined as a clonotype, and clonotypes were aligned to IMGT TRB V, D and J references with MiTCR v1.1. Analysis was restricted to V-J combinations with a frequency above 0.0001, which covered 99% to 99.2% of repertoires. A TCR clonal expansion and chaos score per V-J combination was defined as the ratio of F50 clonal expansion to chaos observed in the TCRdist matrix. Welch's t-statistics and random forest were used to reduce features to 13 V-J combinations, which were fed into a naive Bayes classifier. The similarity between thyroid and blood repertoires was quantified using the Morisita-Horn index. TCRdb reprocessed the public reads (quality trimming at Q25 with fastp, clone calling with MiXCR) and kept in-frame beta chains. Each entry merges the rows of one CDR3 protein and shows their most common DNA and genes. None of the V and J calls come from the authors' own analysis; TCRdb made them. For this sample there are 300,000 to 500,000 distinct CDR3 sequences; less than 20% appear just once. The ten largest clones add up to around 6.6% of the sample.

This clonotype was seen many times. This clone's antigen is unknown. A single base separates this from a much larger clone, so it may be a read error. Hyperthyroidism was defined as stable when no progression to ophthalmopathy occurred within 18 months of follow-up. Hyperthyroidism patients were newly diagnosed, were aged 18 to 65 years, and had a disease duration under 2 months. Anyone with other autoimmune diseases, uncontrolled infections, pregnancy or lactation was excluded from the study. Clinical symptoms, serum thyroxine, TRAb, thyroid ultrasound and orbital computed tomography formed the basis of the diagnosis. Ficoll-Paque density gradient centrifugation was used to isolate PBMCs from around 10 ml of fresh peripheral blood. Total RNA was extracted using Trizol reagent, and RNA quality was checked on an Agilent 2100 Bioanalyzer. The CDR3 measures 13 amino acids from cysteine to phenylalanine. Only CDR3 DNA remains: 39 bases, in frame from the first base. From the germline V gene, CDR1 is MNHEY and CDR2 is SVGAGI.

The sequence links TRBV6-5 to TRBJ1-2; 8 bases in the junction line up with TRBD1. The source material was peripheral blood. The TCR sequence derives from a woman younger than 35 with stable Graves' hyperthyroidism. Donor details come from another sample of the same person, matched by shared clones. The bases are TGTGCCAGCAGTTACGGACAGGGCTATGGCTACGCCTTC. Translated, it gives CASSYGQGYGYAF.